The 16 T cell receptor beta chains presented below share a single source sample, sequenced in a study of PD-1 blockade in mismatch repair-deficient tumors. Libraries were prepared by immunoSEQ multiplex PCR; TCRdb keeps only in-frame clonotypes and omits some of them. The table includes just over 25,000 clones, 84% detected once. The material was PBMCs, obtained before pembrolizumab treatment. The receptors here all came from an adult with mismatch repair-deficient cancer.

This rearrangement joins TRBV27 to TRBJ2-1, with 7 positions matching TRBD2. The CDR3 sequence is 13 residues long. J was trimmed by 9 bases and V by 6 bases; bases with no gene match: 8. CDR1 and CDR2 (germline): MNHEY, SMNVEV (reference sequence). The chain's CDR3 is CASSHGLVGEQFF. The CDR3 DNA sequence: TGTGCCAGCAGCCACGGACTAGTGGGTGAGCAGTTCTTC.

The genes are TRBV19 and TRBJ1-3; no definite D call. Trimming stripped 0 bases from V and 0 bases from J, with 6 bases between. CDR1 and CDR2 from the germline V gene are LNHDA and SQIVND (reference sequence). CDR3 length: 15 residues. CDR3 coding DNA: TGTGCCAGTAGTATAGATCGGGGCTCTGGAAACACCATATATTTT. Translation: CASSIDRGSGNTIYF.

This clone was detected a few times. The chain is built from TRBV5-1 and TRBJ2-7; D is undetermined. The length of the CDR3 is 14 residues. The germline gives CDR1 SGHRS, CDR2 YFSETQ. Trimming left V 2 bases short and J 0 bases short, with 9 bases between. This CDR3 is CASSFPEASYEQYF. DNA of the CDR3: TGCGCCAGCAGCTTCCCCGAGGCCTCCTACGAGCAGTACTTC.

The V and J genes are TRBV28 and TRBJ2-1; 7 nucleotides match TRBD2. Trimming cost V 2 bases and J 8 bases; bases outside gene matches: 6. The CDR3 spans 14 residues. Germline values: CDR1 MDHEN, CDR2 SYDVKM. Written as DNA, the CDR3 is TGTGCCAGCAGTTTAGCGGGAGAGAGCCATGAGCAGTTCTTC. This translates into CASSLAGESHEQFF.

This sequence joins TRBV6-5 and TRBJ2-3; weak D call: TRBD1 (5 bases). Germline V lookup: CDR1 MNHEY, CDR2 SVGAGI. The CDR3 has 14 amino acids. The V end lost 6 bases, the J end lost 0 bases, and 10 bases lay between the germline ends. The CDR3 reads CASRPQGSTDTQYF. In DNA form, the CDR3 reads TGTGCCAGCAGACCTCAGGGTAGCACAGATACGCAGTATTTT.

V usage is TRBV7-9 and J usage is TRBJ1-1; D call uncertain. V was clipped by 5 bases and J by 7 bases, with 14 bases between them. Germline values: CDR1 SEHNR, CDR2 FQNEAQ (reference sequence). The CDR3 loop spans 13 amino acids. The CDR3 loop is CASSTPGGREAFF. The CDR3 DNA sequence: TGTGCCAGCAGCACACCAGGAGGTCGTGAAGCTTTCTTT.

The rearrangement links TRBV5-1 to TRBJ2-1; 12 nucleotides line up with TRBD2. CDR3 size: 16 residues. The V gene's germline CDR1 is SGHRS and CDR2 YFSETQ. V gave up 4 bases and J gave up 5 bases; unmatched junction bases: 7. DNA for the CDR3: TGCGCCAGCAGCATGCGGACTAGCGGGAACCACAATGAGCAGTTCTTC. This gives the protein CASSMRTSGNHNEQFF. The complete variable domain, with remaining parts taken from reference TRBV5-1 and TRBJ2-1, reads KAGVTQTPRYLIKTRGQQVTLSCSPISGHRSVSWYQQTPGQGLQFLFEYFSETQRNKGNFPGRFSGRQFSNSRSEMNVSTLELGDSALYLCASSMRTSGNHNEQFFGPGTRLTVL.

Details on this clone: A read error may account for a junction end that differs from germline. The CDR3 reads CASSLGKGTEAFF. For the CDR3, the DNA is TGTGCTAGCAGCTTAGGAAAGGGGACTGAAGCTTTCTTT. The rearrangement links TRBV7-7 to TRBJ1-1, with TRBD1 as a possible D gene (5 bases). The germline V gene has CDR1 SSHAT and CDR2 FNYEAQ (reference sequence). This CDR3 has 13 residues.

The chain couples TRBV28 to TRBJ1-4, with 9 bases identical to TRBD1. The CDR3 totals 13 residues. Germline trimming cut 9 bases from V and 8 bases from J; bases unmatched to any gene: 7. Germline V gene lookup returns CDR1 MDHEN and CDR2 SYDVKM. The CDR3 DNA reads as TGTGCCAGTCAGGACAGGGGCGAGGAAAAACTGTTTTTT. Translation gives CASQDRGEEKLFF.

V gene TRBV15 combines with J gene TRBJ1-5; unclear D gene. Trimming removed 5 bases from V and 0 bases from J, with 8 bases in between. The CDR3 extends over 14 amino acids. Per germline, CDR1 LNHNV and CDR2 YYDKDF (reference sequence). CDR3 DNA sequence: TGTGCCACCAGCCCAGATTATAGCAATCAGCCCCAGCATTTT. Its translation: CATSPDYSNQPQHF.

The chain couples TRBV18 to TRBJ1-4; TRBD1 is a possible D gene (6 bases). The CDR3 is 14 residues long. Germline CDR1 KGHSH, CDR2 LQKENI. Trimming removed 5 bases at V and 4 bases at J, with 11 bases between. The CDR3 DNA is TGTGCCAGCTCAACGACAGGTTTTAATGAAAAACTGTTTTTT. Translating gives CASSTTGFNEKLFF.

The chain joins TRBV6-5 to TRBJ2-3, with no clear D. This CDR3 contains 13 residues. V lost 10 bases, J lost 2 bases, and 13 bases lay in between. Germline-derived CDR1 and CDR2 are MNHEY and SVGAGI. CDR3 region: CAIRGSDTDTQYF. CDR3 sequence (DNA): TGTGCCATTCGAGGTTCGGACACAGATACGCAGTATTTT.

This chain uses TRBV9 with TRBJ2-3; TRBD2 matches 11 bases. J lost 3 bases, V lost 3 bases, and 12 bases had no gene match. This CDR3 spans 18 amino acids. Germline values: CDR1 SGDLS, CDR2 YYNGEE. The CDR3 DNA follows: TGTGCCAGCAGCGAGGCCCTAACTAGCGGGAGTTTAACAGATACGCAGTATTTT. This encodes CASSEALTSGSLTDTQYF.

This chain connects TRBV30 to TRBJ1-3, with D tentatively TRBD1 (6 bases). V was pared by 3 bases and J by 2 bases, with 8 bases between. Looked up from germline, CDR1 is GTSNPN and CDR2 is SVGIG (reference sequence). The CDR3 length is 13 residues. The CDR3 region is CAWRHRAGNTIYF. Written as DNA, the CDR3 is TGTGCCTGGAGACACAGGGCTGGAAACACCATATATTTT. The variable domain in full, with the rest retrieved from reference TRBV30 and TRBJ1-3, is SQTIHQWPATLVQPVGSPLSLECTVEGTSNPNLYWYRQAAGRGLQLLFYSVGIGQISSEVPQNLSASRPQDRQFILSSKKLLLSDSGFYLCAWRHRAGNTIYFGEGSWLTVV.

V gene TRBV5-1 combines with J gene TRBJ1-1, with 7 bases fitting TRBD1. J lost 0 bases, V lost 1 base, and 6 bases had no gene match. The CDR3 is 16 amino acids. Germline V CDR1 and CDR2: SGHRS, YFSETQ. In DNA form, the CDR3 reads TGCGCCAGCAGCTTGACCCGGGACAGACTGAACACTGAAGCTTTCTTT. Amino acids: CASSLTRDRLNTEAFF.

The chain's CDR3 is CAISEVDRGYTDTQYF. The CDR3 DNA is TGTGCCATCAGTGAGGTCGACAGGGGGTATACAGATACGCAGTATTTT. The V and J genes are TRBV10-3 and TRBJ2-3; 9 bases line up with TRBD1. Trimming took 2 bases from V and 3 from J; bases not matched to a gene: 6. Germline CDR1 ENHRY, CDR2 SYGVKD. CDR3 length equals 16 residues.